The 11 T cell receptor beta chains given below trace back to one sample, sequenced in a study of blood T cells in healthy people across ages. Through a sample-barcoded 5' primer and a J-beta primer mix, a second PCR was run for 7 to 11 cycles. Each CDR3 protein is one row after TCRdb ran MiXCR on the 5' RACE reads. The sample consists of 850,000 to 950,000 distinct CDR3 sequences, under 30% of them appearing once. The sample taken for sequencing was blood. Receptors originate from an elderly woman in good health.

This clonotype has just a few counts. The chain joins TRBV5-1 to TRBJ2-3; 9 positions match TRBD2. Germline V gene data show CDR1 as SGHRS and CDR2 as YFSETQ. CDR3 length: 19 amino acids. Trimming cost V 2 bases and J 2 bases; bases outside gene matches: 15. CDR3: CASSFVFGGSGGSTDTQYF. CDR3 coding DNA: TGCGCCAGCAGCTTCGTATTCGGAGGTAGCGGGGGCTCCACAGATACGCAGTATTTT.

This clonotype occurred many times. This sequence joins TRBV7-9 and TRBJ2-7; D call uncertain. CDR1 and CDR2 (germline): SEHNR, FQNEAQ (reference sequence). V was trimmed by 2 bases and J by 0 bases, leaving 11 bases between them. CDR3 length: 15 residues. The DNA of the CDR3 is TGTGCCAGCAGCTTATCAGATAGAGGCTCCTACGAGCAGTACTTC. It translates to CASSLSDRGSYEQYF.

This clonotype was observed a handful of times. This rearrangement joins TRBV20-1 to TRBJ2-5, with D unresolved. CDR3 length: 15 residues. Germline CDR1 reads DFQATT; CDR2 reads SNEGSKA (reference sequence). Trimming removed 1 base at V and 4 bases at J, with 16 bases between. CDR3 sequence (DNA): TGCAGTGCTAGAGGACGACACCCATTGGGAGAGACCCAGTACTTC. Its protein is CSARGRHPLGETQYF.

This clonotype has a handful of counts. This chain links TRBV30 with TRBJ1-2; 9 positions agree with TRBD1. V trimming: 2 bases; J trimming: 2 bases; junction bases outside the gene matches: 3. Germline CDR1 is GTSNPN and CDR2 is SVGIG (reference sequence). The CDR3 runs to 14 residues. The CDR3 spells CAWSSQGANYGYTF. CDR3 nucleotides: TGTGCCTGGAGTTCACAGGGGGCCAACTATGGCTACACCTTC.

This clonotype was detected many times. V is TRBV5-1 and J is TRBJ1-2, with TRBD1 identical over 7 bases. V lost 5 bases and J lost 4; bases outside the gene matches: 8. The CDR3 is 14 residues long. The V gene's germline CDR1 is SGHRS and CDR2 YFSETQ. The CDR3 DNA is TGCGCCAGCAGGTCTACAGGGGCCGTCTATGGCTACACCTTC. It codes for CASRSTGAVYGYTF.

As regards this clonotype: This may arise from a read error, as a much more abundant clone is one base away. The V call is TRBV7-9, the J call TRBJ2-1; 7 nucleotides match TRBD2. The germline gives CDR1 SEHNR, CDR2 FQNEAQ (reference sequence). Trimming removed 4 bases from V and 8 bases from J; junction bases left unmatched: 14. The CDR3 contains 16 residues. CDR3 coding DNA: TGTGCCAGCAGCTCGAGAATAGCGGGTGCTCGCCATGAGCAGTTCTTC. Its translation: CASSSRIAGARHEQFF.

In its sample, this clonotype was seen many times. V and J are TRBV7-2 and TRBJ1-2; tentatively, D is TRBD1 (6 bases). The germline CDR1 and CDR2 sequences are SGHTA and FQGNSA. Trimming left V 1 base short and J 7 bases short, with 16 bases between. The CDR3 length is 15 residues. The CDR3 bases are TGTGCCAGCAGCTTAGACCCTACAGGGACGTCTGGCTACACCTTC. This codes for CASSLDPTGTSGYTF.

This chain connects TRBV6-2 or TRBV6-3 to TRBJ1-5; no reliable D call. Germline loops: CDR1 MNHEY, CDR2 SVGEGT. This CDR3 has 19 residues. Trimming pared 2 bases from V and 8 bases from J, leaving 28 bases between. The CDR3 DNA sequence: TGTGCCAGCAGTTACCGGGCGTCCCAGTGGGCAGGCCCGGGAAAGCCCCAGCATTTT. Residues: CASSYRASQWAGPGKPQHF.

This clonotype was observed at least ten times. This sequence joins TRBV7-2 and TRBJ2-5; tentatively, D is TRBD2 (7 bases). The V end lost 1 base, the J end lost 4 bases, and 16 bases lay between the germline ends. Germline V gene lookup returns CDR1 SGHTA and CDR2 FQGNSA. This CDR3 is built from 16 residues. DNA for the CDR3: TGTGCCAGCAGCTTAGGTGGGGGGGCTAGCAGAGAGACCCAGTACTTC. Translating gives CASSLGGGASRETQYF. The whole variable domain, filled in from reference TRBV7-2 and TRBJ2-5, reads GAGVSQSPSNKVTEKGKDVELRCDPISGHTALYWYRQSLGQGLEFLIYFQGNSAPDKSGLPSDRFSAERTGGSVSTLTIQRTQQEDSAVYLCASSLGGGASRETQYFGPGTRLLVL.

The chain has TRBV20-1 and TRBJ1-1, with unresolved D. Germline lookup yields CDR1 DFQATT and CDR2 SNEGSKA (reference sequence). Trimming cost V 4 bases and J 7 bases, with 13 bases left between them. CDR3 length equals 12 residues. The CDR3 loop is CSAKPGQLEAFF. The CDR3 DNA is TGCAGTGCTAAACCCGGTCAACTTGAAGCTTTCTTT.

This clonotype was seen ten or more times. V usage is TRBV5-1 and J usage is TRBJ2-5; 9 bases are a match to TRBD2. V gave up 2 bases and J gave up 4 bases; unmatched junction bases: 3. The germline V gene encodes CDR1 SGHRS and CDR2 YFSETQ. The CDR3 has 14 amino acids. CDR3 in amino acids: CASSLSGLAETQYF. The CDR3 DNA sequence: TGCGCCAGCAGCTTATCGGGACTAGCAGAGACCCAGTACTTC. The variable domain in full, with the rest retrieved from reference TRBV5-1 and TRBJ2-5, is KAGVTQTPRYLIKTRGQQVTLSCSPISGHRSVSWYQQTPGQGLQFLFEYFSETQRNKGNFPGRFSGRQFSNSRSEMNVSTLELGDSALYLCASSLSGLAETQYFGPGTRLLVL.